This entry features one T cell receptor beta chain sequence. The entry originates in a study of PD-L1 blockade in urothelial cancer. Study-level background: Male sex and bladder-origin urothelial cancer characterized about 90% of the roughly 29 patients. A median of about 130,000 T cells was found in the blood samples.

Spike-ins of synthetic TCR analog templates went into each PCR. Repertoires were generated with immunoSEQ multiplex PCR, while TCRdb's copy carries only in-frame clones and drops some. The sample records some 22,000 clones, 90% being singletons. V was pared by 4 bases and J by 3 bases, with 7 bases of the junction left unmatched. The CDR3 consists of 15 residues. In germline, CDR1 is SGDLS, CDR2 YYNGEE. The receptor comes from a woman aged 60-75 years with urothelial cancer. The sequencing here drew on PBMCs, taken around atezolizumab (anti-PD-L1) treatment. The V gene is TRBV9, the J gene TRBJ1-3, with 7 bases lining up with TRBD1. The CDR3 is CASSRRTGFGNTIYF. DNA of the CDR3: TGTGCCAGCAGCAGACGGACAGGCTTTGGAAACACCATATATTTT.